The 8 T cell receptor beta chains presented below share a single source sample, sequenced in a study of regulatory T cells in long-lasting Graves disease. Time point described: newly diagnosed GD, antithyroid drugs for less than 3 months. RNA from PBMCs was the source of the TCR library. Arm-PCR of CDR3 regions and iRepertoire HTBI primers were used to build TCR beta libraries. Each CDR3 protein is one row after TCRdb ran MiXCR on the multiplex PCR reads. The sample includes fewer than 400,000 distinct CDR3 sequences, 15% to 20% of them seen just once. The sequenced sample was peripheral blood mononuclear cells (PBMCs), obtained at new diagnosis, from a patient treated with antithyroid drugs. Receptor source: a female donor with Graves disease.

This clonotype was detected a few times. This rearrangement joins TRBV7-9 to TRBJ2-1, with 10 bases identical to TRBD1. Per the germline V gene, CDR1 is SEHNR and CDR2 is FQNEAQ (reference sequence). J gave up 3 bases and V 6 bases, and 11 bases lay outside the gene matches. The CDR3 contains 17 residues. The CDR3 sequence is CASSQVSTGGFYNEQFF. CDR3 sequence (DNA): TGTGCCAGCAGTCAAGTATCGACAGGGGGCTTCTACAATGAGCAGTTCTTC.

At least ten counts were recorded for this clonotype. The chain couples TRBV25-1 to TRBJ1-1; D uncertain. Germline V gene data show CDR1 as MGHDK and CDR2 as SYGVNS. This CDR3 contains 12 residues. The V and J ends lost 6 bases and 5 bases respectively, with 10 bases between them. The CDR3 here is CASRSEGTEAFF. CDR3 DNA: TGTGCCAGCAGGTCAGAAGGTACTGAAGCTTTCTTT.

In its sample, this clonotype was seen a few times. This chain links TRBV20-1 with TRBJ2-3, with D uncertain. V lost 4 bases and J 0 bases, leaving 8 bases between the germline ends. CDR3 length: 13 amino acids. CDR1 is DFQATT, CDR2 SNEGSKA, per germline (reference sequence). CDR3 loop: CSAKLESTDTQYF. The CDR3 DNA reads TGCAGTGCTAAACTGGAAAGCACAGATACGCAGTATTTT.

CDR3 loop: CASSRYRNEKLFF. CDR3 bases: TGTGCCAGCAGCCGGTACCGTAATGAAAAACTGTTTTTT. The genes are TRBV12-3 or TRBV12-4 and TRBJ1-4; D not resolved. Trimming took off 6 bases at V and 4 bases at J, with 9 bases between the two ends. CDR3 length equals 13 residues.

This clonotype appeared a few times. V is TRBV11-2 and J is TRBJ2-3; D uncertain. CDR3 size: 14 residues. Per germline, CDR1 SGHAT and CDR2 FQNNGV. V shed 5 bases and J shed 10 bases, with 19 bases lying between them. CDR3 amino acids: CASSAATDFSSQYF. CDR3 DNA: TGTGCCAGCAGCGCGGCAACCGACTTCTCTTCGCAGTATTTT. Using reference TRBV11-2 and TRBJ2-3 for the parts outside the CDR3, the full variable domain is EAGVAQSPRYKIIEKRQSVAFWCNPISGHATLYWYQQILGQGPKLLIQFQNNGVVDDSQLPKDRFSAERLKGVDSTLKIQPAKLEDSAVYLCASSAATDFSSQYFGPGTRLTVL.

The rearrangement joins TRBV5-1 to TRBJ2-3, with 12 bases that match TRBD2. Germline loops: CDR1 SGHRS, CDR2 YFSETQ. J gave up 3 bases and V 0 bases, and 8 bases lay outside the gene matches. This CDR3 has 18 amino acids. The CDR3 spells CASSLGLAGGYWTDTQYF. The CDR3 nucleotides are TGCGCCAGCAGCTTGGGTCTAGCGGGAGGGTACTGGACAGATACGCAGTATTTT.

At least ten counts were recorded for this clonotype. This sequence joins TRBV12-5 and TRBJ1-2; D possibly corresponds to TRBD1 (5 bases). CDR3 length: 15 amino acids. Germline assignment: CDR1 LGHNT and CDR2 FRNRAP. The V and J ends lost 3 bases and 4 bases respectively, with 15 bases between them. Here the CDR3 reads CASGLILGAVYGYTF. The CDR3 DNA follows: TGTGCTAGTGGTTTAATATTAGGGGCGGTCTATGGCTACACCTTC.

Many counts were recorded for this clonotype. The chain couples TRBV6-1 to TRBJ2-1, with TRBD1 matching over 11 bases. The trim removed 4 bases at V and 7 bases at J, leaving 3 bases unmatched. CDR1 MNHNS and CDR2 SASEGT come from the germline V gene. This CDR3 has 14 residues. The CDR3 spells CASSGTGGLNEQFF. Written as DNA, the CDR3 is TGTGCCAGCAGTGGGACAGGGGGCTTAAATGAGCAGTTCTTC.